These T cell receptor beta chains were read from a single sample in a study of shared clonotypes between healthy human individuals. Sequenced by immunoSEQ multiplex PCR; TCRdb stores in-frame clones only, minus some. Of some 2 million clones listed, about 95% are singletons. The sequenced sample consisted of naive CD8+ T cells sorted from blood. The receptors here all came from a man aged 18 to 35 in good health. The CDR3 runs from the conserved cysteine through the conserved F or W. The order of the fields is V gene, clone size, D gene, J gene, CDR3 DNA, CDR3 protein. D genes are given only for firm matches. Expanded clones get a size class; other rows say once, few or many, or leave the size out.

>TRBV6-1|-|-|TRBJ2-7
TGTGCCAGCAGTGCGATTGGTCGGAGCGGATCCTACGAGCAGTACTTC
CASSAIGRSGSYEQYF
>TRBV27|-|-|TRBJ2-7
TGTGCCAGCAGTTTAATCGTCAGGGTCCACGAGCAGTACTTC
CASSLIVRVHEQYF
>TRBV7-9|-|-|TRBJ1-6
TGTGCCAGCAGCGCCCGAGCGGGGGATTTCGTATCACCCCTCCACTTT
CASSARAGDFVSPLHF
>TRBV7-9|-|-|TRBJ2-7
TGTGCCAGCAGCCCTGTATCTAGCGCGAGCTCCTACGAGCAGTACTTC
CASSPVSSASSYEQYF
>TRBV6-1|once|-|TRBJ2-7
TGTGCCAGCAGTGATTCATACGAGCAGTACTTC
CASSDSYEQYF
>TRBV4-1|once|-|TRBJ2-3
TGCGCCAGCAGCCAAGTGGGGGGACTCCCTCGCACAGATACGCAGTATTTT
CASSQVGGLPRTDTQYF
>TRBV7-6|-|-|TRBJ1-5
TGTGCCAGCAGCTCCGGTTTTGGGCAGCCCCAGCATTTT
CASSSGFGQPQHF
>TRBV6-1|-|-|TRBJ2-3
TGTGCCAGCAGAGAACTGGGAAATACGCAGTATTTT
CASRELGNTQYF
>TRBV28|once|TRBD2|TRBJ2-5
TGTGCCAGCACTGGACTGCGGGAGGAGACCCAGTACTTC
CASTGLREETQYF
>TRBV7-9|once|-|TRBJ2-2
TGTGCCGGCTTCCGGGACACGAACACCGGGGAGCTGTTTTTT
CAGFRDTNTGELFF